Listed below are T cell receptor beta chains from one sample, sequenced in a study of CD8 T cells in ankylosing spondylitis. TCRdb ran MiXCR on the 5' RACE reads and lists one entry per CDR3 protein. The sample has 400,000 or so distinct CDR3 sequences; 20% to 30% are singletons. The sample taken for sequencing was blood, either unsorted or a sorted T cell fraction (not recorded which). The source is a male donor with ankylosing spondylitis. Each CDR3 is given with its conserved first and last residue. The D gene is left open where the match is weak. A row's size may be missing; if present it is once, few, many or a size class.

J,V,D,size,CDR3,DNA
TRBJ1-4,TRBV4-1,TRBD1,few,CASSQDFVGTGNEKLFF,TGCGCCAGCAGCCAAGATTTTGTAGGGACAGGTAATGAAAAACTGTTTTTT
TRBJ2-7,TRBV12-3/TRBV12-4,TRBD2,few,CASARSGGSPKYEQYF,TGTGCCAGCGCCCGTTCGGGCGGGAGCCCTAAATACGAGCAGTACTTC
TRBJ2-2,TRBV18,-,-,CASSPVGRGNTGELFF,TGTGCCAGCTCACCAGTGGGCAGGGGGAACACCGGGGAGCTGTTTTTT
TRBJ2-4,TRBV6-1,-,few,CAIDRQAKNIQYF,TGTGCCATAGACAGGCAAGCCAAAAACATTCAGTACTTC
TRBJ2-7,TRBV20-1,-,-,CSARRGYEQYF,TGCAGTGCCCGAAGGGGATACGAGCAGTACTTC
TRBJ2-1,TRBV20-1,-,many,CSAISVEGYNEQFF,TGCAGTGCTATATCCGTTGAGGGTTACAATGAGCAGTTCTTC
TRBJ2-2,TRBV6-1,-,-,CASSEFSAPGTGELFF,TGTGCCAGCAGTGAATTTTCGGCTCCCGGAACCGGGGAGCTGTTTTTT
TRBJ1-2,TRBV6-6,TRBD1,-,CASSYRDRNGYTF,TGTGCCAGCAGTTACCGGGACAGAAATGGCTACACCTTC
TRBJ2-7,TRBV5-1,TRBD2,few,CASSLAAGTYEQYF,TGCGCCAGCAGCTTGGCAGCGGGAACCTACGAGCAGTACTTC
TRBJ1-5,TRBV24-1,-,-,CATGGDGGNQPQHF,TGTGCCACCGGCGGGGATGGTGGCAATCAGCCCCAGCATTTT
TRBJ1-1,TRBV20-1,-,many,CSASNPRRNTEAFF,TGCAGTGCTAGTAACCCCAGGAGGAACACTGAAGCTTTCTTT
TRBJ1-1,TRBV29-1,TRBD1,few,CSGYGGGNTEAFF,TGCAGCGGCTACGGAGGGGGCAACACTGAAGCTTTCTTT
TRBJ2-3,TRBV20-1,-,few,CSAEAARGTDTQYF,TGCAGCGCGGAAGCTGCGAGAGGCACAGATACGCAGTATTTT
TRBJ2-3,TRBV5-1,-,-,CASSPDIRVTQYF,TGCGCCAGCAGCCCAGATATACGGGTTACGCAGTATTTT
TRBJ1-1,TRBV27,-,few,CASSTGTGAFF,TGTGCCAGCAGTACCGGGACCGGAGCTTTCTTT
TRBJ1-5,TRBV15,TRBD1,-,CATSDPVQGVTQPRHF,TGTGCCACCAGCGACCCAGTACAGGGGGTCACTCAGCCCCGGCATTTT
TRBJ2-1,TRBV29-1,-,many,CSVEGGSASSGEQFF,TGCAGCGTTGAAGGGGGGAGCGCCTCCTCCGGTGAGCAGTTCTTC
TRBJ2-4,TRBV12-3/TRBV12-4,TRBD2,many,CASSPRGGLLAKNIQYF,TGTGCCAGCAGTCCCCGGGGGGGATTACTAGCCAAAAACATTCAGTACTTC
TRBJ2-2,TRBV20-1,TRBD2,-,CSAGTSGSNTGELFF,TGCAGTGCGGGGACTAGCGGGAGTAACACCGGGGAGCTGTTTTTT
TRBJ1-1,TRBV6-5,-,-,CASPYSTNTEAFF,TGTGCCAGCCCATACTCGACGAACACTGAAGCTTTCTTT
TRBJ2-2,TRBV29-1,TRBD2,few,CSVRGLATGELFF,TGCAGCGTTAGGGGACTAGCGACCGGGGAGCTGTTTTTT
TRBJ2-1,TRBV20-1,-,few,CSAEGGDTYNEQFF,TGCAGTGCTGAGGGTGGGGACACCTACAATGAGCAGTTCTTC
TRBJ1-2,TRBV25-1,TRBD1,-,CASTWDSQAYGYTF,TGTGCCAGCACTTGGGACAGCCAAGCCTATGGCTACACCTTC
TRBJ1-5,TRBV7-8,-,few,CASSLGQPYQPQHF,TGTGCCAGCAGCTTAGGTCAGCCATATCAGCCCCAGCATTTT
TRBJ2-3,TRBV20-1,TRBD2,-,CSAVTSGVTDTQYF,TGCAGTGCGGTGACTAGCGGGGTTACAGATACGCAGTATTTT
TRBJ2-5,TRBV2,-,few,CASSRGGHPAGETQYF,TGTGCCAGCAGTCGAGGAGGGCACCCGGCAGGAGAGACCCAGTACTTC
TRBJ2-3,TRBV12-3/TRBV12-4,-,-,CASSLDVGVGTDTQYF,TGTGCCAGCAGTTTAGATGTGGGAGTAGGCACAGATACGCAGTATTTT
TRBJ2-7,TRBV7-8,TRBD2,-,CASSSHNGGRDYEQYF,TGTGCCAGCAGCTCACACAATGGCGGGAGGGACTACGAGCAGTACTTC
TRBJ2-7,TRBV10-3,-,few,CAIRALQGSYEQYF,TGTGCCATCAGGGCCCTCCAGGGATCCTACGAGCAGTACTTC